This T cell receptor beta chain was identified during a study of cytomegalovirus exposure and HLA in healthy donors. Study-level results: A later analysis linked a missense DCLRE1C variant to TCR beta V- and J-gene trimming. A later examination showed that TCR association rates differed by HLA locus, with DRB1 most and HLA-C fewest.

In regard to this clone: What it recognizes is unknown.

It was with 60 Vbeta and 13 Jbeta primers that the PCR ran. Repertoires were generated with immunoSEQ multiplex PCR, while TCRdb's copy carries only in-frame clones and drops some. The repertoire holds roughly 200,000 clones, with roughly 79% as singletons. Nominal health characterized the donors when sampled, though unrecorded immune exposures were likely. CDR3 length: 13 amino acids. Germline V lookup: CDR1 SGHTA, CDR2 FQGTGA. Trimming stripped 2 bases from V and 3 bases from J, with 8 bases between. This TCR was recovered from a woman aged 40 to 50 in good health and CMV-seronegative. The sequenced sample was PBMCs. V gene TRBV7-3 combines with J gene TRBJ2-7, with no clear D. CDR3 nucleotide sequence: TGTGCCAGCAGCTTAGGCCCCCTCTACGAGCAGTACTTC. Amino acid sequence: CASSLGPLYEQYF.